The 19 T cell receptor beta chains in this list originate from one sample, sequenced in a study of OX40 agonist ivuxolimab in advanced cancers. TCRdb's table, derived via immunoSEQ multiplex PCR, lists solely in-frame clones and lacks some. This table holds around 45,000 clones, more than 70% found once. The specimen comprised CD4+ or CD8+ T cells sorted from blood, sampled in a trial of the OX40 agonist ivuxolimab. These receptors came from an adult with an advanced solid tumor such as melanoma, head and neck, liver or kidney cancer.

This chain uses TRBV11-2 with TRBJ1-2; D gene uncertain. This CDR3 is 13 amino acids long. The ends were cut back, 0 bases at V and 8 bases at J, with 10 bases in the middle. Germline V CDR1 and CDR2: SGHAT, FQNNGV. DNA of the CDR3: TGTGCCAGCAGCTTAGATCGGAGGGCCGGCTACACCTTC. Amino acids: CASSLDRRAGYTF.

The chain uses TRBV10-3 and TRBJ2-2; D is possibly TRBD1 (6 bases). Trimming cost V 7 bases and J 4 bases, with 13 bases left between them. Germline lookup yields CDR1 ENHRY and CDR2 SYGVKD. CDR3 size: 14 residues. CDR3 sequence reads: CAINQPGVTGELFF. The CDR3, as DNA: TGTGCCATCAACCAGCCAGGGGTCACCGGGGAGCTGTTTTTT.

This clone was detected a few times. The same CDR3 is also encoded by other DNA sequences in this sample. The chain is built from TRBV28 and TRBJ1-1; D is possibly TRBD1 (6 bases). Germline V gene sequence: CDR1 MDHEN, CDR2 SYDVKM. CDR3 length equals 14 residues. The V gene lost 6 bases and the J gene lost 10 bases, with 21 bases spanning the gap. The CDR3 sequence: CASRTGHPERAAFF. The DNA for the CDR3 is TGTGCCAGCAGAACGGGACATCCGGAAAGGGCAGCTTTCTTT.

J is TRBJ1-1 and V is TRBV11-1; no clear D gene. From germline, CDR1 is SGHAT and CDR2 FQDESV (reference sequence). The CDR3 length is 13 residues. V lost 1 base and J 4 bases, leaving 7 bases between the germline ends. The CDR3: CASSLGWGTEAFF. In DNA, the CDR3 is TGTGCCAGCAGCTTAGGGTGGGGCACTGAAGCTTTCTTT.

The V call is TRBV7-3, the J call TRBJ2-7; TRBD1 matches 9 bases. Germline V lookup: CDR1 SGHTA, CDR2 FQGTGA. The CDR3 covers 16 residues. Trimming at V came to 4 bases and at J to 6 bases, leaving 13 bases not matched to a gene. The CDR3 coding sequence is TGTGCCAGCAGCTCACTGATCGGGACAGGGAGATCCGAGCAGTACTTC. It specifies CASSSLIGTGRSEQYF.

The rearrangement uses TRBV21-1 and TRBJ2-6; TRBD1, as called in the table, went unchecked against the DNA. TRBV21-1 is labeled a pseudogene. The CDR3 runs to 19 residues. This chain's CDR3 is CASSKESVGTQLGANVLTF. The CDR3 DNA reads TGTGCCAGCAGCAAAGAAAGTGTGGGGACACAGTTGGGGGCCAACGTCCTGACTTTC.

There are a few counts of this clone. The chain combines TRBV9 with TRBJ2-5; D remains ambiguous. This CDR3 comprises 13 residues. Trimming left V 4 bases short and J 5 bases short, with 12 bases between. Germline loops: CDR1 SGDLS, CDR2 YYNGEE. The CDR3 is CASSSKVGETQYF. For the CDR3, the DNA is TGTGCCAGCAGCTCAAAGGTGGGGGAGACCCAGTACTTC.

For the CDR3, the DNA is TGTGCCAGCAGCATACTCAGGGGATACGAGCAGTACTTC. It translates to CASSILRGYEQYF. The V call is TRBV5-6, the J call TRBJ2-7, with a possible D match to TRBD1 (6 bases). Trimming pared 4 bases from V and 4 bases from J, leaving 12 bases between. Germline CDR1 SGHDT, CDR2 YYEEEE. The CDR3 has 13 amino acids.

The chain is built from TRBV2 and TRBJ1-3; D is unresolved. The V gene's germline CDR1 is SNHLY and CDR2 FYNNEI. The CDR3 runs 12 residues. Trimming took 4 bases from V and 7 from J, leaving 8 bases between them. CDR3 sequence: CASSGSFNTIYF. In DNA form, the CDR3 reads TGTGCCAGCAGTGGATCCTTCAACACCATATATTTT.

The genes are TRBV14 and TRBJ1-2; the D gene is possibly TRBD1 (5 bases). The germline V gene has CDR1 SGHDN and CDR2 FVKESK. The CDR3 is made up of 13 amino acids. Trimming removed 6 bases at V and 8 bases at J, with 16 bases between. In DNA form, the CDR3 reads TGTGCCAGCAGTACGTCTCGAGGGGCCGGCTACACCTTC. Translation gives CASSTSRGAGYTF.

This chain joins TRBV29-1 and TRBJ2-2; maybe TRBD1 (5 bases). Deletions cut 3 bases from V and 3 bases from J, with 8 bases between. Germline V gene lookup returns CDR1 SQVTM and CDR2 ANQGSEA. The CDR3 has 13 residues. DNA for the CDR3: TGCAGCGTTGATACAGGATACACCGGGGAGCTGTTTTTT. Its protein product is CSVDTGYTGELFF.

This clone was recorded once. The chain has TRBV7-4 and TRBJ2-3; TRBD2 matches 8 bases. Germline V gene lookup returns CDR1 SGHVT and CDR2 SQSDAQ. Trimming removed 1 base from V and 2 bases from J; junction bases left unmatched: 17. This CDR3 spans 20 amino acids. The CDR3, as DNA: TGTGCCAGCAGCTTAGACCACTACTGGGGTCTAGCGGGTGACACAGATACGCAGTATTTT. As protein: CASSLDHYWGLAGDTDTQYF.

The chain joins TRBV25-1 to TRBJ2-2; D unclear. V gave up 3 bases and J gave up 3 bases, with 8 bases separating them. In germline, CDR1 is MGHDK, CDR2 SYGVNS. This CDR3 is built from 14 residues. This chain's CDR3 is CASSDRVHTGELFF. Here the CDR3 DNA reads TGTGCCAGCAGTGACCGGGTCCACACCGGGGAGCTGTTTTTT. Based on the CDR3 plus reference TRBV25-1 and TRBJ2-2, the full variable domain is EADIYQTPRYLVIGTGKKITLECSQTMGHDKMYWYQQDPGMELHLIHYSYGVNSTEKGDLSSESTVSRIRTEHFPLTLESARPSHTSQYLCASSDRVHTGELFFGEGSRLTVL.

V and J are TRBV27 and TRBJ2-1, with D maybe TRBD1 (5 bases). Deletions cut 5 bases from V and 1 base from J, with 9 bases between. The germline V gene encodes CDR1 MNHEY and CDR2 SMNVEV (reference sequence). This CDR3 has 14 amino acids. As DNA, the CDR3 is TGTGCCAGCAGTGACAGTATATCCTACAATGAGCAGTTCTTC. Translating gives CASSDSISYNEQFF.

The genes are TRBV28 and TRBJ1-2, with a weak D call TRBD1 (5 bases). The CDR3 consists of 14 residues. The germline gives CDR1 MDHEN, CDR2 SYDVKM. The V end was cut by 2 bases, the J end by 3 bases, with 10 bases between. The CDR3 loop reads CASSLNQGHYGYTF. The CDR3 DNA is TGTGCCAGCAGTTTAAATCAGGGTCACTATGGCTACACCTTC.

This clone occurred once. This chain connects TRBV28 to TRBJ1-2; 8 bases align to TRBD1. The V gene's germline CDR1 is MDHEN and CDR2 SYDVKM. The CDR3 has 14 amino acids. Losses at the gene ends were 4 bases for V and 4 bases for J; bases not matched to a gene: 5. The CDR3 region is CASSSGQATYGYTF. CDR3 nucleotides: TGTGCCAGCAGTTCGGGACAGGCAACCTATGGCTACACCTTC.

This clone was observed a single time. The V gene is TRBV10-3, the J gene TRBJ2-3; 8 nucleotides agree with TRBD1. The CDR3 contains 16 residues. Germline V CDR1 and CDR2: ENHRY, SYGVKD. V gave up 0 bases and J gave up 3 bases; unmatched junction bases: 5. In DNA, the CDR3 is TGTGCCATCAGTGAGTCCCTCGGGACAGGAACAGATACGCAGTATTTT. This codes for CAISESLGTGTDTQYF.

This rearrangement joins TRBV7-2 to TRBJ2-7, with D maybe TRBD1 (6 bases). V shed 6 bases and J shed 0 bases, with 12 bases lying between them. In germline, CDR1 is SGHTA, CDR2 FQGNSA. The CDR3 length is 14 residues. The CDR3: CASSIGTYSYEQYF. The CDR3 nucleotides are TGTGCCAGCAGTATAGGGACATACTCCTACGAGCAGTACTTC.

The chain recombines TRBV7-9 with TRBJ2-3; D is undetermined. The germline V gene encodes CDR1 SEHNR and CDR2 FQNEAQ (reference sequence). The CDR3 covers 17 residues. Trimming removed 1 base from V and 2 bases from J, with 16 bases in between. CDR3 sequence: CASSLGSRPMNTDTQYF. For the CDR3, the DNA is TGTGCCAGCAGCTTAGGCTCCCGGCCCATGAACACAGATACGCAGTATTTT. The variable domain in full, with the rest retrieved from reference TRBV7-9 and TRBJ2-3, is DTGVSQNPRHKITKRGQNVTFRCDPISEHNRLYWYRQTLGQGPEFLTYFQNEAQLEKSRLLSDRFSAERPKGSFSTLEIQRTEQGDSAMYLCASSLGSRPMNTDTQYFGPGTRLTVL.